This TCR beta chain was sequenced in a study of blood T cell repertoires in COVID-19. The wider study: Samples came from the United States, Italy and Spain, spanning acute and convalescent COVID-19. Nucleic acid was either cDNA or gDNA, and it came from T cells, B-cell-depleted T cells, or PBMCs.

This CDR3 has 17 amino acids. CDR1 LNHDA and CDR2 SQIVND come from the germline V gene (reference sequence). V gave up 0 bases and J gave up 2 bases; unmatched junction bases: 9. Produced via immunoSEQ multiplex PCR; TCRdb's table is partial and in-frame only. The sample records roughly 280,000 clones, around 87% being singletons. Sequencing input: PBMCs or T cells enriched from blood (not recorded which). The V gene is TRBV19, the J gene TRBJ1-2; TRBD1 aligns across 7 bases. This receptor was taken from a woman aged 18-35 years who had recovered from COVID-19. The CDR3 loop reads CASSIDTKGGPNYGYTF. CDR3 coding DNA: TGTGCCAGTAGTATAGACACGAAAGGGGGCCCAAACTATGGCTACACCTTC.